Listed below are T cell receptor beta chains from one sample, sequenced in a study of response to subunit inactivated influenza vaccine. TCRdb reprocessed the RT-PCR reads with MiXCR, giving one entry per CDR3 protein. The table has 650,000 to 700,000 distinct CDR3 sequences, 15% to 17% seen once. The sample in question was PBMCs from blood, obtained 11 to 12 days after vaccination. The source of these receptors is a man aged 50 to 60 who received an inactivated influenza vaccine. CDR3s include the opening cysteine and the closing phenylalanine or tryptophan. A D gene is named only where the DNA matches it firmly. Clone size is shown for a subset of rows, as once, few, many or a class of expanded clone.

abundance	d_gene	v_gene	j_gene	CDR3nt	CDR3aa
.	TRBD2	TRBV10-3	TRBJ2-3	TGTGCCATCGCGGGCGGGAGGTACACAGATACGCAGTATTTT	CAIAGGRYTDTQYF
.	.	TRBV4-2	TRBJ2-7	TGTGCCAGCAGCCAAGTAAAAAGCTCCTACGAGCAGTACTTC	CASSQVKSSYEQYF
.	TRBD1	TRBV20-1	TRBJ2-1	TGCAGTGCAAATACAGGGGGCTCCTACAATGAGCAGTTCTTC	CSANTGGSYNEQFF
few	.	TRBV15	TRBJ2-3	TGTGCCGCACTTAGCGGTCAAACAGATACGCAGTATTTT	CAALSGQTDTQYF
.	.	TRBV4-1	TRBJ2-3	TGCGCCAGCAGCCGATACACCTCTAGCACAGATACGCAGTATTTT	CASSRYTSSTDTQYF
few	TRBD1	TRBV20-1	TRBJ2-1	TGCAGTGCTAGACTCCACAGGGGTGATAGGGGCAATGAGCAGTTCTTC	CSARLHRGDRGNEQFF
.	.	TRBV6-1	TRBJ2-3	TGTGCCAGCACCTTAAGCGGGCCTAGCACAGATACGCAGTATTTT	CASTLSGPSTDTQYF
many	.	TRBV5-1	TRBJ2-2	TGCGCCAGCAGCCAGGGGACGGCAAACACCGGGGAGCTGTTTTTT	CASSQGTANTGELFF
.	.	TRBV19	TRBJ1-2	TGTGCCAGTAGTGCAAACGAATATGGCTACACCTTC	CASSANEYGYTF
.	.	TRBV11-2	TRBJ2-1	TGTGCCAGCACCCTATCGACGGTAAAGACTTACAATGAGCAGTTCTTC	CASTLSTVKTYNEQFF
.	.	TRBV20-1	TRBJ2-7	TGCAGTCCCTTAGGCGGGATCAACGAGCAGTACTTC	CSPLGGINEQYF
.	TRBD1	TRBV14	TRBJ2-5	TGTGCCAGCAGCCCCGGACAGGGGTTGCTGCGGGCCCAGTACTTC	CASSPGQGLLRAQYF
.	.	TRBV28	TRBJ2-3	TGTGCCAGCAGTTTAATGAAGGGAGTAGATACGCAGTATTTT	CASSLMKGVDTQYF
many	.	TRBV2	TRBJ1-4	TGTGCCAGCAGTGCCCCAGTAGGGGATGAAAAACTGTTTTTT	CASSAPVGDEKLFF
.	TRBD1	TRBV7-6	TRBJ2-1	TGTGCCAGCAGCGCAGGGGGCGGATATGAGCAGTTCTTC	CASSAGGGYEQFF
.	.	TRBV18	TRBJ1-6	TGTGCCAGCTCACCCAAGGACCCCTATAATTCACCCCTCCACTTT	CASSPKDPYNSPLHF
.	TRBD2	TRBV12-3/TRBV12-4	TRBJ2-1	TGTGCCAGCAGTCCGGCGACTAGCGGTGGGGGCGATGAGCAGTTCTTC	CASSPATSGGGDEQFF
.	TRBD2	TRBV4-1	TRBJ2-4	TGCGCCAGCAGGGAGACTAGCGGGGCGCTCAAAAACATTCAGTACTTC	CASRETSGALKNIQYF
few	TRBD2	TRBV4-2	TRBJ2-1	TGTGCCAGCAGCCGTTCGTCGGGACTAGCGGGACCCTACAATGAGCAGTTCTTC	CASSRSSGLAGPYNEQFF
many	TRBD2	TRBV7-2	TRBJ2-3	TGTGCCAGCAGCTTAGCGGGACTAGCCTCAGATACGCAGTATTTT	CASSLAGLASDTQYF
many	.	TRBV11-2	TRBJ2-7	TGTGCCAGCAGCTCCCAGGGATCTCTCTACGAGCAGTACTTC	CASSSQGSLYEQYF
few	.	TRBV20-1	TRBJ1-5	TGCAGTGCTAGAGATTCCCAGCTTTGGAATCAGCCCCAGCATTTT	CSARDSQLWNQPQHF
few	.	TRBV6-5	TRBJ1-3	TGTGCCAGCAGTTCCCTACCCAGGGCCAGGGCCTCTGGAAACACCATATATTTT	CASSSLPRARASGNTIYF
.	TRBD2	TRBV11-2	TRBJ2-2	TGTGCCAGCAGCTCAGATCTAGCGGGAGGGCCTGGCGGGGAGCTGTTTTTT	CASSSDLAGGPGGELFF
.	.	TRBV6-5	TRBJ1-4	TGTGCCAGCAGTTACGGGGCGATTAATGAAAAACTGTTTTTT	CASSYGAINEKLFF
.	.	TRBV29-1	TRBJ1-4	TGCAGCGTGGGTGTAGGCGCAACTAATGAAAAACTGTTTTTT	CSVGVGATNEKLFF
few	.	TRBV28	TRBJ1-5	TGTGCCAGCAGTCTCCTTCGGGGTCCTGAGGGTCAGGCCCAGCATTTT	CASSLLRGPEGQAQHF
.	TRBD2	TRBV6-1	TRBJ2-1	TGTGCCAGCACCAAACTAGCGGACAACTTCAATGAGCAGTTCTTC	CASTKLADNFNEQFF
.	TRBD1	TRBV9	TRBJ1-2	TGTGCCAGCAGCGTAACAGGGGTCTATGGCTACACCTTC	CASSVTGVYGYTF
few	TRBD1	TRBV29-1	TRBJ1-1	TGCAGCGTTGAAGTGGGACAGGGTGCGACTGAAGCTTTCTTT	CSVEVGQGATEAFF
few	TRBD1	TRBV6-2/TRBV6-3	TRBJ2-7	TGTGCCACCAGACAGGGGGCTTGGGAGCAGTACTTT	CATRQGAWEQYF
.	.	TRBV15	TRBJ2-7	TGTGCCACCAGCAGATATGGGTACGAGCAGTACTTC	CATSRYGYEQYF
few	.	TRBV6-1	TRBJ2-2	TGTGCCAGCAGCCATGTCATTGGGGCTGGCGGGGAGCTGTTTTTT	CASSHVIGAGGELFF
few	.	TRBV14	TRBJ2-7	TGTGCCAGCAGCCAAGCCGGAGGACTTAGCTACGAGCAGTACTTC	CASSQAGGLSYEQYF
many	.	TRBV4-3	TRBJ2-1	TGCGCCAGCAGCCAAGGGCTAGGCTCCTACAATGAGCAGTTCTTC	CASSQGLGSYNEQFF